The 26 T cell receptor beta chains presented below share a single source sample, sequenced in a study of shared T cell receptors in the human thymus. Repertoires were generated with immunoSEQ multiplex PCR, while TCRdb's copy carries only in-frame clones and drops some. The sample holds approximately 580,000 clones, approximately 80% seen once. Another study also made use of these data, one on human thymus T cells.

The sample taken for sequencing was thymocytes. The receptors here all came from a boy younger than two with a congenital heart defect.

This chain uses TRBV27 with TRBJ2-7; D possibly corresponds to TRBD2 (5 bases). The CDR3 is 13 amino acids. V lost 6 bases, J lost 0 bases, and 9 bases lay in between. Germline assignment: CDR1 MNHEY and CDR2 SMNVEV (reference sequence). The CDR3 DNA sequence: TGTGCCAGCAGCACCCGGGACTCCTACGAGCAGTACTTC. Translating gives CASSTRDSYEQYF.

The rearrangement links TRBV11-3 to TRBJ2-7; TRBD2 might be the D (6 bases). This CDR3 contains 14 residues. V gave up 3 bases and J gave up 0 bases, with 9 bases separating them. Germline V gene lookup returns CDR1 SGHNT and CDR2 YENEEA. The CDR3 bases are TGTGCCAGCAGCTTGCGGGGACTCTCCTACGAGCAGTACTTC. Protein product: CASSLRGLSYEQYF.

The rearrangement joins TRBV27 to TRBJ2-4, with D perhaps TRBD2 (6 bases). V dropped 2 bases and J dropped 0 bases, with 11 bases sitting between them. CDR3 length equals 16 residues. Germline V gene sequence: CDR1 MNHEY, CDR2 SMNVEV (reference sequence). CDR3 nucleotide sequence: TGTGCCAGCAGTTTAGGTGCGGGACTAGCCAAAAACATTCAGTACTTC. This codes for CASSLGAGLAKNIQYF.

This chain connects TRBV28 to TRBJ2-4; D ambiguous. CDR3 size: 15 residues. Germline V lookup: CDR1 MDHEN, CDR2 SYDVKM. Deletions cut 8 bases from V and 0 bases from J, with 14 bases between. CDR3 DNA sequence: TGTGCCAGCGGAGATCCTCCCGGAGCCAAAAACATTCAGTACTTC. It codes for CASGDPPGAKNIQYF.

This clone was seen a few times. The CDR3 sequence: CASSLRASGSDNEQFF. Written as DNA, the CDR3 is TGTGCCAGCAGTTTAAGGGCTAGCGGGAGTGACAATGAGCAGTTCTTC. The chain carries TRBV28 and TRBJ2-1; 10 bases match TRBD2. CDR3 length: 16 amino acids. The V gene end was trimmed by 2 bases and the J gene end by 5 bases; junction bases not matched to a gene: 6. Germline V gene data show CDR1 as MDHEN and CDR2 as SYDVKM.

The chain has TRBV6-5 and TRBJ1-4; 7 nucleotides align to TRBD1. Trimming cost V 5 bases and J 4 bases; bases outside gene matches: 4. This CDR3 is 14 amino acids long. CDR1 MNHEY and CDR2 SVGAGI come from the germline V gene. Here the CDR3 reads CASSRDSDNEKLFF. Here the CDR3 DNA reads TGTGCCAGCAGTAGGGACAGTGATAATGAAAAACTGTTTTTT.

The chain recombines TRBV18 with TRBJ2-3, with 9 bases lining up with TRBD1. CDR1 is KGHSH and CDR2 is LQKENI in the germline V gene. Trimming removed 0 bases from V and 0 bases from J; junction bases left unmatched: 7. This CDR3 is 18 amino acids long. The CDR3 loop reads CASSPPPKGQGSTDTQYF. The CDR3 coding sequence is TGTGCCAGCTCACCACCGCCAAAGGGACAGGGTAGCACAGATACGCAGTATTTT.

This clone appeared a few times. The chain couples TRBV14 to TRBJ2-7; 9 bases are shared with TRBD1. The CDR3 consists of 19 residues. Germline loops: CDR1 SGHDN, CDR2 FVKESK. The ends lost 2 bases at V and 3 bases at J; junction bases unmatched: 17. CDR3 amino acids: CASSQTPINGQGRNYEQYF. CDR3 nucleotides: TGTGCCAGCAGCCAAACACCCATCAACGGACAGGGGAGGAACTACGAGCAGTACTTC.

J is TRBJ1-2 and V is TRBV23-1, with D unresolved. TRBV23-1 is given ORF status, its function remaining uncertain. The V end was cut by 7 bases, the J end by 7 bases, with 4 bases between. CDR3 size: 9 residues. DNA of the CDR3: TGCGCCAGCACTCTTGGCTACACCTTC. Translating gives CASTLGYTF.

The CDR3 sequence: CASSWRAWARYEQYF. In nucleotides, the CDR3 is TGTGCCAGCAGCTGGAGGGCTTGGGCTCGCTACGAGCAGTACTTC. The chain employs TRBV11-2 and TRBJ2-7, with D possibly TRBD2 on 6 matching bases. Germline V gives CDR1 SGHAT, CDR2 FQNNGV. Trimming shortened V by 4 bases and J by 3 bases, and 16 bases separated the two germline ends. The CDR3 loop spans 15 amino acids.

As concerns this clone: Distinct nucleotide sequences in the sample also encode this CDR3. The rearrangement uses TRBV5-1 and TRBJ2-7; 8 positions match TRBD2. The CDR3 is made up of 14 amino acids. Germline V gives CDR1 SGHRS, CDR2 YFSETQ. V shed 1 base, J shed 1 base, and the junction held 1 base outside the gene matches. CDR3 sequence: CASSLSGRSYEQYF. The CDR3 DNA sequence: TGCGCCAGCAGCTTGAGCGGGAGATCCTACGAGCAGTACTTC. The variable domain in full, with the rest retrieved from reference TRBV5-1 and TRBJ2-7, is KAGVTQTPRYLIKTRGQQVTLSCSPISGHRSVSWYQQTPGQGLQFLFEYFSETQRNKGNFPGRFSGRQFSNSRSEMNVSTLELGDSALYLCASSLSGRSYEQYFGPGTRLTVT.

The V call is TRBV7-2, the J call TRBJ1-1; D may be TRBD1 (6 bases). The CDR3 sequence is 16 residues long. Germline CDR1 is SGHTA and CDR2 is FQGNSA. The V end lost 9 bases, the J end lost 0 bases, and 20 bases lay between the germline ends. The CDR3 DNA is TGTGCCAGTTCAGGGGCCCGGAGGCCCATGAACACTGAAGCTTTCTTT. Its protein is CASSGARRPMNTEAFF.

The CDR3 sequence: CASSFRGGEQYF. In nucleotides, the CDR3 is TGTGCCAGCAGTTTTAGGGGAGGGGAGCAGTACTTC. V and J are TRBV27 and TRBJ2-7, with TRBD2 identical over 7 bases. V trimming: 3 bases; J trimming: 7 bases; junction bases outside the gene matches: 3. Germline assignment: CDR1 MNHEY and CDR2 SMNVEV (reference sequence). The CDR3 has 12 amino acids.

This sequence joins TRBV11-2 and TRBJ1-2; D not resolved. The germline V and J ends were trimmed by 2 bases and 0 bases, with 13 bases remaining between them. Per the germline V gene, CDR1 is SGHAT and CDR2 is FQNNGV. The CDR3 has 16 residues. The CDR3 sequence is CASSLLPSGANYGYTF. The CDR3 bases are TGTGCCAGCAGCTTACTCCCTTCGGGAGCTAACTATGGCTACACCTTC.

Here the CDR3 reads CASSLVWGLPYEQYF. The CDR3 DNA follows: TGCGCCAGCAGCTTAGTATGGGGGCTACCCTACGAGCAGTACTTC. The rearrangement uses TRBV5-1 and TRBJ2-7; TRBD1 might be the D (6 bases). The germline gives CDR1 SGHRS, CDR2 YFSETQ. The CDR3 covers 15 residues. Deletions cut 2 bases from V and 2 bases from J, with 14 bases between.

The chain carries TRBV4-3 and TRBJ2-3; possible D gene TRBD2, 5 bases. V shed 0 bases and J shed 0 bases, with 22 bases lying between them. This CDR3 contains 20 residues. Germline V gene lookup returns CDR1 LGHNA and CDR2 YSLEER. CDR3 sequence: CASSQDFRSGNSQSTDTQYF. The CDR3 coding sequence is TGCGCCAGCAGCCAAGACTTCCGGTCCGGGAACTCCCAAAGCACAGATACGCAGTATTTT.

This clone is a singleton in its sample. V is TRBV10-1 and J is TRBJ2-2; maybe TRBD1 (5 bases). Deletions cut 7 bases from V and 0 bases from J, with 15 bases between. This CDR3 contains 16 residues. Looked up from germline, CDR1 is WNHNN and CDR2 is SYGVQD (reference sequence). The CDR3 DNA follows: TGCGCCAGCACCCTCCAGGGCCCCGCGAACACCGGGGAGCTGTTTTTT. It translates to CASTLQGPANTGELFF.

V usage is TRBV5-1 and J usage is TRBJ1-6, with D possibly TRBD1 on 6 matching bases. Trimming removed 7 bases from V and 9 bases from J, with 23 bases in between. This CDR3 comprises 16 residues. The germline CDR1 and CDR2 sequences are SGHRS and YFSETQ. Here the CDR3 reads CASAPPDSPPGSPLHF. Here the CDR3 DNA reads TGCGCCAGCGCACCCCCGGACAGCCCGCCGGGTTCACCCCTCCACTTT. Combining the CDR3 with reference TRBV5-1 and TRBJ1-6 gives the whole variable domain KAGVTQTPRYLIKTRGQQVTLSCSPISGHRSVSWYQQTPGQGLQFLFEYFSETQRNKGNFPGRFSGRQFSNSRSEMNVSTLELGDSALYLCASAPPDSPPGSPLHFGNGTRLTVT.

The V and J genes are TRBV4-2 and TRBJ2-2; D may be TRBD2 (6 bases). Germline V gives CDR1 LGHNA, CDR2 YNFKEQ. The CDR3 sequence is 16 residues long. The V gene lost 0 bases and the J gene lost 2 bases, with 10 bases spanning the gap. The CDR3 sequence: CASSQEPAGNTGELFF. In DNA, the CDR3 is TGTGCCAGCAGCCAAGAACCAGCGGGTAACACCGGGGAGCTGTTTTTT.

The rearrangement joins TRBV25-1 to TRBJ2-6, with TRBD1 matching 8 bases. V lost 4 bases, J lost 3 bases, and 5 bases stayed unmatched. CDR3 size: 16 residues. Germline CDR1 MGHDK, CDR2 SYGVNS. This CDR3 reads CASSGAGGLGANVLTF. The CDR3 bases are TGTGCCAGCAGTGGGGCAGGGGGCCTTGGGGCCAACGTCCTGACTTTC. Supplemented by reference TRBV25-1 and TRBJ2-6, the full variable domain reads EADIYQTPRYLVIGTGKKITLECSQTMGHDKMYWYQQDPGMELHLIHYSYGVNSTEKGDLSSESTVSRIRTEHFPLTLESARPSHTSQYLCASSGAGGLGANVLTFGAGSRLTVL.

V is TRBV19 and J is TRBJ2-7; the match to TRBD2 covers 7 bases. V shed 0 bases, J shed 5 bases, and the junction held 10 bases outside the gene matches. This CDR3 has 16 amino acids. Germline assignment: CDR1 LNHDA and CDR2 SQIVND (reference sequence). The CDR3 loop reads CASSIDIERAGDEQYF. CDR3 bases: TGTGCCAGTAGTATAGACATCGAGCGGGCGGGGGACGAGCAGTACTTC.

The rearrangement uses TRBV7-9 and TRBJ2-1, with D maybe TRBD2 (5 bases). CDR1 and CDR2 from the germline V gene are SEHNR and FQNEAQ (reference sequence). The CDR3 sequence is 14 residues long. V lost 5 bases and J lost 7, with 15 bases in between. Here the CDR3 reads CASSPRPTGNEQFF. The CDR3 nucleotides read TGTGCCAGCAGCCCGAGGCCGACGGGGAATGAGCAGTTCTTC.

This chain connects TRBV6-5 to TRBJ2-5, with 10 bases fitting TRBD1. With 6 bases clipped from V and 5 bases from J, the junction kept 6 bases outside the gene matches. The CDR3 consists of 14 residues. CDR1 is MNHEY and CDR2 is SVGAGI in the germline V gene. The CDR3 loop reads CASRHLDRGETQYF. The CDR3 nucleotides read TGTGCCAGCAGACACCTGGACAGGGGGGAGACCCAGTACTTC.

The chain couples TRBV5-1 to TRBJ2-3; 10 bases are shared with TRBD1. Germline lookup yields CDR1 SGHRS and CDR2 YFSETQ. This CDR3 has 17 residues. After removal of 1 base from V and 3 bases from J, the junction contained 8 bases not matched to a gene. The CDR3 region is CASSLKGQGRPTDTQYF. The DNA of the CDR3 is TGCGCCAGCAGCTTGAAGGGACAGGGGAGGCCTACAGATACGCAGTATTTT.

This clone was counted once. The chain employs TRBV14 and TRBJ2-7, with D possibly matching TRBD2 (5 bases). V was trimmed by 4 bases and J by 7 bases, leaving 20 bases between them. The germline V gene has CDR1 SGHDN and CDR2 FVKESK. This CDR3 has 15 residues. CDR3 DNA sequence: TGTGCCAGCAGCCTCACGATGGTGAGGGATTATGAGCAGTACTTC. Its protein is CASSLTMVRDYEQYF.

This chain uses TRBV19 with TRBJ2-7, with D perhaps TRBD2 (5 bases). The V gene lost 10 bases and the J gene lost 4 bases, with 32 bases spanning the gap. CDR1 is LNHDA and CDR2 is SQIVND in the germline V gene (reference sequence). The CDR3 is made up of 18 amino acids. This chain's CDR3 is CATSDRTGRKRPSYEQYF. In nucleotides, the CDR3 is TGTGCCACCTCTGATAGGACGGGAAGGAAACGACCTTCGTACGAGCAGTACTTC.